These 2 T cell receptor beta chains were all obtained from the same sample, sequenced in a study of blood T cell repertoires in COVID-19. Data came from immunoSEQ multiplex PCR; TCRdb stores just in-frame clones and leaves some out. The sample consists of 55,000 to 65,000 clones, about four fifths of them appearing once. Sequencing was performed on peripheral blood. Every receptor here comes from a woman aged 80 or over with acute or convalescent COVID-19.

This chain connects TRBV7-9 to TRBJ2-3; D unresolved. The germline CDR1 and CDR2 sequences are SEHNR and FQNEAQ (reference sequence). V was clipped by 7 bases and J by 1 base, with 6 bases between them. This CDR3 contains 12 residues. The CDR3 sequence is CASTSGTDTQYF. The CDR3 DNA sequence: TGTGCCAGCACCAGCGGCACAGATACGCAGTATTTT.

V is TRBV2 and J is TRBJ1-5; tentative D call: TRBD1 (5 bases). The V end was cut by 11 bases, the J end by 4 bases, with 15 bases between. The CDR3 has 13 residues. Germline values: CDR1 SNHLY, CDR2 FYNNEI. The CDR3 DNA reads as TGTGCCCGAGGAGGGGCGCCTAATCAGCCCCAGCATTTT. Translated, it gives CARGGAPNQPQHF.